The rows below give T cell receptor beta chains drawn from one sample of a study of vaccination and CD4 T cells after COVID-19. Antigens for these TCRs are unknown. TCRdb re-derived calls from the PCR reads in MiXCR, one entry per CDR3 protein. The sample has some 9,300 distinct CDR3 sequences, about 23% seen once; the top ten hold roughly 25%. This material consisted of CD4+ T cells from blood, cultured in vitro, taken before SARS-CoV-2 vaccination. The receptor set was obtained from a human donor who received a COVID-19 vaccine. The CDR3 runs from the conserved cysteine through the conserved F or W. A D gene is named only where the DNA matches it firmly. Size is stated for part of the rows, as once, few or many counts, or as a class when the clone is expanded.

J | V | size | D | CDR3 | DNA
TRBJ1-1 | TRBV7-9 | few | NA | CASNHGDRLNTEAFF | TGTGCCAGCAACCACGGAGACAGATTGAACACTGAAGCTTTCTTT
TRBJ1-2 | TRBV30 | NA | NA | CAWSLGDISGGYTF | TGTGCCTGGAGTCTGGGGGACATATCGGGTGGCTACACCTTC
TRBJ1-5 | TRBV12-3/TRBV12-4 | NA | NA | CASRAGWGVSQPQHF | TGTGCCAGCAGGGCCGGGTGGGGGGTAAGCCAGCCCCAGCATTTT
TRBJ1-3 | TRBV19 | NA | NA | CASSQQVPGNTIYF | TGTGCCAGTAGCCAACAGGTCCCTGGAAACACCATATATTTT
TRBJ2-3 | TRBV7-6 | NA | TRBD1 | CASSGRLQGGADTQYF | TGTGCCAGCAGCGGACGACTACAGGGGGGAGCAGATACGCAGTATTTT
TRBJ1-4 | TRBV28 | NA | TRBD1 | CASSPDRANEKLFF | TGTGCCAGCAGCCCGGACAGGGCTAATGAAAAACTGTTTTTT
TRBJ1-6 | TRBV6-2/TRBV6-3 | NA | NA | CASSPTDPNSPLHF | TGTGCCAGCAGTCCGACAGACCCTAATTCACCCCTCCACTTT
TRBJ1-2 | TRBV14 | few | NA | CASSQDPQEPYGYTF | TGTGCCAGCAGCCAAGACCCCCAGGAGCCGTATGGCTACACCTTC
TRBJ2-5 | TRBV19 | NA | NA | CASSINEETQYF | TGTGCCAGTAGTATAAATGAAGAGACCCAGTACTTC
TRBJ2-3 | TRBV11-3 | few | NA | CASSLSRGTDTQYF | TGTGCCAGCAGCTTAAGCAGGGGCACAGATACGCAGTATTTT
TRBJ1-5 | TRBV20-1 | NA | NA | CSATPPSPGEGQPQHF | TGCAGTGCCACACCCCCGTCCCCCGGGGAAGGTCAGCCCCAGCATTTT
TRBJ2-3 | TRBV10-3 | NA | NA | CATLDYTDTQYF | TGTGCCACCTTGGACTACACAGATACGCAGTATTTT
TRBJ1-2 | TRBV29-1 | few | NA | CSVEDLGVDYGYTF | TGCAGCGTTGAAGATCTAGGGGTAGACTATGGCTACACCTTC
TRBJ1-4 | TRBV7-2 | NA | NA | CASSLSGGGDEKLFF | TGTGCCAGCAGCTTATCAGGAGGGGGGGATGAAAAACTGTTTTTT
TRBJ2-3 | TRBV20-1 | NA | TRBD2 | CSARDVNRGGLTDTQYF | TGCAGTGCTAGAGACGTTAATCGGGGGGGCCTAACAGATACGCAGTATTTT
TRBJ1-1 | TRBV20-1 | medium-sized | NA | CSARQGGGDTEAFF | TGCAGTGCTCGCCAAGGGGGAGGTGACACTGAAGCTTTCTTT
TRBJ2-3 | TRBV12-3/TRBV12-4 | NA | NA | CASRRGPDTQYF | TGTGCCAGCAGAAGAGGGCCAGATACGCAGTATTTT
TRBJ1-1 | TRBV18 | few | TRBD1 | CASSLGTGNTEAFF | TGTGCCAGCTCACTCGGGACAGGGAACACTGAAGCTTTCTTT
TRBJ2-7 | TRBV19 | few | NA | CASSIDVESYEQYF | TGTGCCAGTAGTATCGACGTTGAATCCTACGAGCAGTACTTC
TRBJ2-5 | TRBV7-4 | large | NA | CASSLVFQGRQETQYF | TGTGCCAGCAGCTTAGTTTTCCAGGGCCGCCAAGAGACCCAGTACTTC
TRBJ2-3 | TRBV20-1 | few | TRBD1 | CSARETGVVDTQYF | TGCAGTGCTAGAGAAACAGGGGTTGTCGATACGCAGTATTTT
TRBJ2-5 | TRBV20-1 | few | TRBD1 | CSATGTGDVETQYF | TGCAGTGCCACCGGGACAGGGGATGTGGAGACCCAGTACTTC
TRBJ2-3 | TRBV7-9 | NA | TRBD2 | CASSLVTISGGPSTDTQYF | TGTGCCAGCAGCTTAGTGACGATTAGCGGGGGCCCCAGCACAGATACGCAGTATTTT
TRBJ1-5 | TRBV6-5 | few | NA | CASSYSKGSNQPQHF | TGTGCCAGCAGTTACTCGAAAGGGAGCAATCAGCCCCAGCATTTT
TRBJ1-5 | TRBV5-6 | NA | TRBD1 | CASQSGTVNQPQHF | TGTGCCAGTCAAAGCGGGACAGTCAATCAGCCCCAGCATTTT
TRBJ2-5 | TRBV24-1 | few | TRBD1 | CATSDLGQGPQETQYF | TGTGCCACCAGTGATTTGGGACAGGGTCCCCAAGAGACCCAGTACTTC
TRBJ2-5 | TRBV1 | large | NA | CTSSQETSGQETQYF | TGCACCAGCAGCCAAGAGACTAGCGGCCAAGAGACCCAGTACTTC
TRBJ1-5 | TRBV6-1 | medium-sized | NA | CASSSGRPALGNQPQHF | TGTGCCAGCAGCTCGGGACGGCCGGCCTTAGGCAATCAGCCCCAGCATTTT
TRBJ2-2 | TRBV20-1 | once | TRBD2 | CSAGPRAGFPYDLFF | TGCAGTGCTGGCCCCCGAGCGGGGTTTCCCTACGATCTGTTTTTT
TRBJ1-4 | TRBV2 | NA | TRBD1 | CASSKPTDRTNEKLFF | TGTGCCAGCAGCAAACCGACGGACAGGACTAATGAAAAACTGTTTTTT
TRBJ1-3 | TRBV25-1 | NA | NA | CASLAQGGSGNTIYF | TGTGCCAGTCTGGCCCAAGGGGGCTCTGGAAACACCATATATTTT
TRBJ2-7 | TRBV12-5 | NA | TRBD1 | CASGLGTGTGGHEQYF | TGTGCTAGTGGTTTGGGAACCGGGACAGGGGGCCACGAGCAGTACTTC
TRBJ1-1 | TRBV4-2 | NA | TRBD1 | CASSPDRVNTEAFF | TGTGCCAGCAGCCCGGACAGGGTGAACACTGAAGCTTTCTTT
TRBJ1-2 | TRBV24-1 | NA | NA | CATSDATTAFRGYTF | TGTGCCACCAGTGACGCCACGACAGCCTTCAGGGGCTACACCTTC
TRBJ2-7 | TRBV29-1 | few | TRBD1 | CSVEEGQSNSSPYEQYF | TGCAGCGTTGAAGAGGGACAGTCGAACTCCTCACCGTACGAGCAGTACTTC
TRBJ2-2 | TRBV24-1 | few | NA | CATSGSNTGELFF | TGTGCCACCAGTGGCTCGAACACCGGGGAGCTGTTTTTT
TRBJ2-5 | TRBV20-1 | medium-sized | TRBD2 | CSARTRGGETQYF | TGCAGTGCTAGGACTCGGGGGGGGGAGACCCAGTACTTC
TRBJ1-5 | TRBV20-1 | few | NA | CSVVGGAGVLINQPQHF | TGCAGTGTAGTCGGGGGCGCCGGGGTTTTGATCAATCAGCCCCAGCATTTT
TRBJ1-3 | TRBV30 | NA | NA | CAWSVQGGNTIYF | TGTGCCTGGAGTGTACAGGGAGGAAACACCATATATTTT
TRBJ1-1 | TRBV7-2 | few | NA | CASSLVTREVTEAFF | TGTGCCAGCAGCTTAGTAACACGGGAGGTCACTGAAGCTTTCTTT
TRBJ2-1 | TRBV19 | NA | NA | CASSTKSSVNNEQFF | TGTGCCAGTAGCACTAAATCTAGCGTCAACAATGAGCAGTTCTTC
TRBJ1-3 | TRBV19 | few | NA | CASRLEATIYF | TGTGCCAGTAGACTGGAGGCCACCATATATTTT
TRBJ2-1 | TRBV20-1 | NA | NA | CSANYRGDEQFF | TGCAGTGCCAATTATAGGGGCGATGAGCAGTTCTTC
TRBJ1-4 | TRBV5-6 | NA | NA | CASSLRAGANEKLFF | TGTGCCAGCAGCCTGCGCGCGGGGGCTAATGAAAAACTGTTTTTT
TRBJ2-5 | TRBV7-9 | few | TRBD2 | CASGRGGYQETQYF | TGTGCCAGTGGACGGGGGGGTTATCAAGAGACCCAGTACTTC
TRBJ2-7 | TRBV20-1 | NA | NA | CSALRPGGTYEQYF | TGCAGTGCTCTACGACCCGGTGGTACCTACGAGCAGTACTTC
TRBJ1-5 | TRBV19 | NA | NA | CASSIMRDTFNQPQHF | TGTGCCAGTAGTATAATGAGGGACACGTTCAATCAGCCCCAGCATTTT
TRBJ2-3 | TRBV5-1 | NA | TRBD2 | CASSLATSGGPDTQYF | TGCGCCAGCAGCTTGGCAACTAGCGGGGGGCCCGATACGCAGTATTTT
TRBJ1-1 | TRBV10-3 | NA | NA | CAITTKVDGEAFF | TGTGCCATCACCACTAAGGTGGACGGGGAGGCTTTCTTT
TRBJ2-7 | TRBV4-2 | few | NA | CASSQGILRNSDEQYF | TGTGCCAGCAGCCAAGGTATTCTAAGGAACAGCGACGAGCAGTACTTC
TRBJ1-2 | TRBV27 | medium-sized | TRBD1 | CASRRTGGAGTGYTF | TGTGCCAGCAGGCGGACAGGGGGCGCAGGAACTGGCTACACCTTC